Presented here are 4 T cell receptor beta chains from one specimen sequenced in a study of blood T cell repertoires in COVID-19. Measured with immunoSEQ multiplex PCR; TCRdb has only the in-frame clones, and not every one. The table records 150,000 to 200,000 clones, roughly 89% of them present only once. The sequencing input was peripheral blood. Receptors were obtained from a woman aged 18-29 years who had recovered from COVID-19.

This clone was detected only once. Other DNA sequences in this specimen translate into the identical CDR3. The V gene is TRBV18, the J gene TRBJ2-5; 7 bases are a match to TRBD1. V lost 3 bases, J lost 2 bases, and 0 bases stayed unmatched. Germline V gene data show CDR1 as KGHSH and CDR2 as LQKENI. The CDR3 extends over 13 amino acids. The CDR3 nucleotides are TGTGCCAGCTCACCGGGACAGCAAGAGACCCAGTACTTC. Protein product: CASSPGQQETQYF. The variable domain in full, with the rest retrieved from reference TRBV18 and TRBJ2-5, is NAGVMQNPRHLVRRRGQEARLRCSPMKGHSHVYWYRQLPEEGLKFMVYLQKENIIDESGMPKERFSAEFPKEGPSILRIQQVVRGDSAAYFCASSPGQQETQYFGPGTRLLVL.

The chain couples TRBV6-5 to TRBJ2-7; 8 nucleotides line up with TRBD1. The CDR3 covers 14 residues. Germline-derived CDR1 and CDR2 are MNHEY and SVGAGI. V lost 2 bases to trimming and J lost 8 bases; unmatched junction nucleotides: 8. The CDR3 protein is CASSYRDRLRKQYV. The CDR3 region has the DNA TGTGCCAGCAGTTACCGGGACAGGCTACGCAAGCAGTACGTC.

The rearrangement links TRBV11-2 to TRBJ2-7, with D perhaps matching TRBD2 (5 bases). The CDR3 covers 15 residues. Per the germline V gene, CDR1 is SGHAT and CDR2 is FQNNGV. Trimming cost V 5 bases and J 2 bases, with 16 bases left between them. DNA of the CDR3: TGTGCCAGCAGCCTCCGCGGAGGTTCCCCCTACGAGCAGTACTTC. Encoded protein: CASSLRGGSPYEQYF.

The CDR3, as DNA: TGTGCTAGTGGTTTTGGAGGGTACAATCAGCCCCAGCATTTT. This gives the protein CASGFGGYNQPQHF. The chain employs TRBV12-5 and TRBJ1-5; D is unclear. Looked up from germline, CDR1 is LGHNT and CDR2 is FRNRAP. Trimming left V 3 bases short and J 3 bases short, with 9 bases between. The CDR3 runs 14 residues.